This TCR beta chain was identified in a study of PD-1 blockade in classical Hodgkin lymphoma. Data came from immunoSEQ multiplex PCR; TCRdb stores just in-frame clones and leaves some out. The profile shows 72,000 or so clones, roughly 91% of them singletons. The CDR3 runs to 11 residues. CDR1 and CDR2 from the germline V gene are DFQATT and SNEGSKA (reference sequence). V lost 0 bases and J 8 bases, leaving 7 bases between the germline ends. No patient escaped relapse after autologous stem cell transplantation, and brentuximab vedotin exposure varied. The chain joins TRBV20-1 to TRBJ1-1, with D possibly TRBD1 on 5 matching bases. The source was peripheral blood mononuclear cells (PBMCs), collected at baseline. The sequence came from a human donor with classical Hodgkin lymphoma. CDR3 in amino acids: CSARDGGEAFF. CDR3 DNA sequence: TGCAGTGCTAGAGATGGGGGGGAAGCTTTCTTT.